This T cell receptor (beta chain) stems from a study of blood T cells in healthy people across ages. The CDR3 is 14 amino acids. Germline-derived CDR1 and CDR2 are SGHRS and YFSETQ. The V gene end was trimmed by 4 bases and the J gene end by 9 bases; junction bases not matched to a gene: 6. This clonotype turned up a few times. Combining a sample-barcoded 5' primer with a J-beta primer mix, a second PCR ran for roughly 7 to 11 cycles. TCRdb re-analysed the 5' RACE reads in MiXCR, keeping a single row per CDR3 protein. Of 1 million to 1.2 million distinct CDR3 sequences in the sample, approximately 38% are singletons; the top ten hold around 13%.

The receptor's source is a man younger than 30 in good health. Sequencing was performed on blood. The V and J genes are TRBV5-1 and TRBJ2-1, with 11 bases lining up with TRBD2. The DNA for the CDR3 is TGCGCCAGCAGCACTCTAGCGGGGGGACGTGAGCAGTTCTTC. Its translation: CASSTLAGGREQFF.